This T cell receptor (beta chain) was documented in a study of T cell responses to AZD1222 COVID-19 vaccine. Notes on the study in general: Baseline testing showed seropositivity in only six AZD1222 recipients. Without day 14 samples, only post-peak T cell repertoires were studied. The donors showed a predominance of white British ancestry and of females, with possible underestimation of clonal diversity. Variant regions that are unmutated are reportedly the target of nearly half of spike-specific TCRs.

Germline assignment: CDR1 LGHDT and CDR2 YNNKEL (reference sequence). The CDR3 has 15 amino acids. Trimming cost V 4 bases and J 3 bases, with 15 bases left between them. The table came from immunoSEQ multiplex PCR; TCRdb's copy has only in-frame clones and leaves some out. The data show 100,000 to 120,000 clones, with more than 70% seen just once and approximately 3% held by the top ten. Concerning this clone: Antigen unknown.

J is TRBJ1-1 and V is TRBV3-1 (or the pseudogene TRBV3-2); tentatively, D is TRBD1 (5 bases). The material was peripheral blood, obtained on day 0 of MenACWY control vaccination. This TCR derives from an adult in good health. Here the CDR3 DNA reads TGTGCCAGCAGCCCCCTGGGCAGGGAGGACACTGAAGCTTTCTTT. This encodes CASSPLGREDTEAFF.